Each of the 22 T cell receptor beta chains below was sequenced from the same sample in a study of blood T cell repertoires in COVID-19 (dated by TCRdb to the early 2020s). The method behind the library was the immunoSEQ multiplex PCR assay. TCRdb mirrors the immuneACCESS table, restricted to in-frame sequences. Some clones are absent from its copies; in checked studies, under half trace to an unresolved V gene, and the reason for the others is unknown. Present in this sample are fewer than 250,000 clones, 75% to 90% of which were seen just once. The top ten clonotypes cover under 3% of the sample. What was sequenced was peripheral blood. These receptors originate from a woman between 65 and 79 years old with active or convalescent COVID-19.

This clone was observed once. The genes are TRBV7-2 and TRBJ2-5; tentatively, D is TRBD1 (6 bases). The V end lost 0 bases, the J end lost 2 bases, and 13 bases lay between the germline ends. This CDR3 is 16 amino acids long. Per the germline V gene, CDR1 is SGHTA and CDR2 is FQGNSA. The CDR3 DNA is TGTGCCAGCAGCTTAGCGTTGGGGGCGACTCAAGAGACCCAGTACTTC. It codes for CASSLALGATQETQYF.

The sample holds one count of this clone. The V and J genes are TRBV7-8 and TRBJ2-7, with TRBD1 matching over 9 bases. Germline loops: CDR1 SGHVS, CDR2 FQNEAQ. This CDR3 has 15 residues. V gave up 4 bases and J gave up 12 bases; unmatched junction bases: 16. CDR3 nucleotides: TGTGCCAGCAGCTCCCTCGGGGACAGGGTAGGGGGTCCGTACTTC. It is translated as CASSSLGDRVGGPYF. The variable domain in full, completed from reference TRBV7-8 and TRBJ2-7, reads GAGVSQSPRYKVAKRGQDVALRCDPISGHVSLFWYQQALGQGPEFLTYFQNEAQLDKSGLPSDRFFAERPEGSVSTLKIQRTQQEDSAVYLCASSSLGDRVGGPYFGPGTRLTVT.

This chain connects TRBV12-2 to TRBJ1-5; no check of the table's D call, TRBD1, against the DNA was made. TRBV12-2 counts as a pseudogene. The CDR3 runs to 15 residues. This chain's CDR3 is CASRPRGHWNQPQHF. DNA of the CDR3: TGTGCAAGCCGTCCGAGGGGGCACTGGAATCAGCCCCAGCATTTT.

The chain carries TRBV5-1 and TRBJ1-5; 9 bases line up with TRBD1. Germline CDR1 is SGHRS and CDR2 is YFSETQ. The CDR3 is 19 amino acids. V was pared by 4 bases and J by 0 bases, with 14 bases of the junction left unmatched. CDR3 amino acids: CASSGRDRAPLYSNQPQHF. CDR3 sequence (DNA): TGCGCCAGCAGCGGCCGGGACAGGGCCCCCCTTTATAGCAATCAGCCCCAGCATTTT.

This sequence joins TRBV20-1 and TRBJ2-7; 8 positions agree with TRBD2. The CDR3 covers 14 residues. The germline V gene has CDR1 DFQATT and CDR2 SNEGSKA (reference sequence). Trimming took 3 bases from V and 3 from J; bases not matched to a gene: 7. The CDR3 sequence is CSASLREGHYEQYF. Here the CDR3 DNA reads TGCAGTGCTAGTCTTCGGGAGGGCCACTACGAGCAGTACTTC.

The chain combines TRBV10-3 with TRBJ2-3, with 14 bases that match TRBD2. CDR3 length equals 19 residues. Germline CDR1 ENHRY, CDR2 SYGVKD. The J segment lost 5 bases and the V segment lost 0 bases, leaving 10 bases of the junction unmatched. DNA for the CDR3: TGTGCCATCAGTGAGTCCGGCACGGGACTAGCGGGAGTTGTAGATACGCAGTATTTT. Its protein is CAISESGTGLAGVVDTQYF.

The sample holds one count of this clone. Other DNA sequences from this sample encode an identical CDR3 as well. The chain has TRBV30 and TRBJ2-7, with no clear D. Germline assignment: CDR1 GTSNPN and CDR2 SVGIG (reference sequence). Trimming shortened V by 3 bases and J by 4 bases, and 7 bases separated the two germline ends. The CDR3 runs 11 residues. The CDR3 nucleotides are TGTGCCTGGAGCCTATCTTACGAGCAGTACTTC. Residues: CAWSLSYEQYF.

The chain combines TRBV29-1 with TRBJ2-5; D might be TRBD1 (6 bases). With 0 bases removed from V and 7 bases from J, the gap between germline ends came to 15 bases. Per the germline V gene, CDR1 is SQVTM and CDR2 is ANQGSEA. This CDR3 is 14 amino acids long. CDR3 coding DNA: TGCAGCGTTGAAGAGGGGGTGGCCAGGGGGACCCAGTACTTC. It specifies CSVEEGVARGTQYF.

The chain links TRBV7-9 to TRBJ2-7; perhaps TRBD2 as D (6 bases). Trimming removed 4 bases at V and 2 bases at J, with 9 bases between. Germline values: CDR1 SEHNR, CDR2 FQNEAQ (reference sequence). The length of the CDR3 is 13 residues. In DNA, the CDR3 is TGTGCCAGCAGCTCGTGGGAGGCCTACGAGCAGTACTTC. Its translation is CASSSWEAYEQYF. Filled out from reference TRBV7-9 and TRBJ2-7, the complete variable domain reads DTGVSQNPRHKITKRGQNVTFRCDPISEHNRLYWYRQTLGQGPEFLTYFQNEAQLEKSRLLSDRFSAERPKGSFSTLEIQRTEQGDSAMYLCASSSWEAYEQYFGPGTRLTVT.

The rearrangement joins TRBV5-6 to TRBJ2-1; 11 bases are a match to TRBD2. The CDR3 has 15 amino acids. Germline loops: CDR1 SGHDT, CDR2 YYEEEE. The V and J ends lost 4 bases and 3 bases, in that order; junction bases with no gene match: 3. The CDR3: CASSATSGVYNEQFF. The CDR3 nucleotides are TGTGCCAGCAGCGCGACTAGCGGGGTCTACAATGAGCAGTTCTTC.

The chain recombines TRBV7-9 with TRBJ2-7; no clear D gene. The V and J ends lost 2 bases and 1 base respectively, with 12 bases between them. The length of the CDR3 is 15 residues. The germline CDR1 and CDR2 sequences are SEHNR and FQNEAQ (reference sequence). Written as DNA, the CDR3 is TGTGCCAGCAGCTTACGGCGGTTTGCTTCCTACGAGCAGTACTTC. It is translated as CASSLRRFASYEQYF.

The chain joins TRBV29-1 to TRBJ1-2; D gene uncertain. Trimming took 7 bases from V and 6 from J, leaving 15 bases between them. The length of the CDR3 is 12 residues. Germline assignment: CDR1 SQVTM and CDR2 ANQGSEA. This CDR3 reads CSARAGSHGYTF. In DNA, the CDR3 is TGCAGCGCTAGGGCGGGGTCTCATGGCTACACCTTC.

This clone has only a few counts. The chain combines TRBV7-9 with TRBJ1-6; D possibly corresponds to TRBD1 (6 bases). The CDR3 has 15 residues. CDR1 and CDR2 from the germline V gene are SEHNR and FQNEAQ (reference sequence). V dropped 5 bases and J dropped 3 bases, with 11 bases sitting between them. CDR3 region: CASSTWTDYNSPLHF. Written as DNA, the CDR3 is TGTGCCAGCAGCACATGGACAGACTATAATTCACCCCTCCACTTT.

The CDR3 DNA follows: TGTGCCAGCAGTGAAATGTTCAGTTCGCCCCCTCAAGAGACCCAGTACTTC. Amino acid sequence: CASSEMFSSPPQETQYF. The chain has TRBV2 and TRBJ2-5, with no clear D. V was clipped by 2 bases and J by 2 bases, with 18 bases between them. The CDR3 is 17 residues long. Germline CDR1 is SNHLY and CDR2 is FYNNEI. The complete variable domain, with remaining parts taken from reference TRBV2 and TRBJ2-5, reads EPEVTQTPSHQVTQMGQEVILRCVPISNHLYFYWYRQILGQKVEFLVSFYNNEISEKSEIFDDQFSVERPDGSNFTLKIRSTKLEDSAMYFCASSEMFSSPPQETQYFGPGTRLLVL.

CDR3: CAWSVGGAAQYF. The CDR3 region has the DNA TGTGCCTGGAGTGTAGGTGGGGCGGCGCAGTACTTC. This chain links TRBV30 with TRBJ2-7, with D tentatively TRBD1 (5 bases). Trimming shortened V by 0 bases and J by 9 bases, and 12 bases separated the two germline ends. This CDR3 region has 12 residues. The germline V gene encodes CDR1 GTSNPN and CDR2 SVGIG (reference sequence).

This clone was seen only once. This chain connects TRBV28 to TRBJ1-4; D not certain. The CDR3 spans 12 residues. V dropped 8 bases and J dropped 6 bases, with 10 bases sitting between them. The germline CDR1 and CDR2 sequences are MDHEN and SYDVKM. The CDR3 loop reads CASGALDEKLFF. CDR3 DNA: TGTGCCAGCGGAGCTTTGGATGAAAAACTGTTTTTT.

This chain connects TRBV5-1 to TRBJ2-7; the match to TRBD1 covers 9 bases. This CDR3 has 14 amino acids. Losses at the gene ends were 3 bases for V and 3 bases for J; bases not matched to a gene: 4. Germline V gives CDR1 SGHRS, CDR2 YFSETQ. This chain's CDR3 is CASSYGTGNYEQYF. The DNA of the CDR3 is TGCGCCAGCAGCTACGGGACAGGGAACTACGAGCAGTACTTC. Together with reference TRBV5-1 and TRBJ2-7, the CDR3 gives the full variable domain: KAGVTQTPRYLIKTRGQQVTLSCSPISGHRSVSWYQQTPGQGLQFLFEYFSETQRNKGNFPGRFSGRQFSNSRSEMNVSTLELGDSALYLCASSYGTGNYEQYFGPGTRLTVT.

V gene TRBV2 combines with J gene TRBJ1-5; unclear D gene. Trimming shortened V by 7 bases and J by 0 bases, and 7 bases separated the two germline ends. The germline gives CDR1 SNHLY, CDR2 FYNNEI. The CDR3 covers 13 residues. In nucleotides, the CDR3 is TGTGCCAGCAAAGCTGATAGCAATCAGCCCCAGCATTTT. Translated, it gives CASKADSNQPQHF.

This clone was found once. V gene TRBV27 combines with J gene TRBJ2-1; D perhaps matches TRBD2 (6 bases). The germline V and J ends were trimmed by 10 bases and 10 bases, with 26 bases remaining between them. Germline CDR1 is MNHEY and CDR2 is SMNVEV (reference sequence). This CDR3 is built from 15 residues. CDR3 amino acids: CAIAPSGVPRGEQFF. In nucleotides, the CDR3 is TGTGCCATCGCCCCCTCGGGGGTACCTCGGGGAGAGCAGTTCTTC.

This clone was counted a single time. The chain is built from TRBV18 and TRBJ2-5; 10 bases match TRBD1. CDR1 KGHSH and CDR2 LQKENI come from the germline V gene. CDR3 length equals 16 residues. V lost 5 bases to trimming and J lost 5 bases; unmatched junction nucleotides: 11. As DNA, the CDR3 is TGTGCCAGCTCATCACTGGGACAGGGGACCGGGGAGACCCAGTACTTC. Amino acids: CASSSLGQGTGETQYF.

This chain's CDR3 is CASSQALPPNTGELFF. CDR3 sequence (DNA): TGTGCCAGCTCACAAGCCCTTCCCCCGAACACCGGGGAGCTGTTTTTT. The chain recombines TRBV18 with TRBJ2-2; D remains unclear. The CDR3 runs 16 residues. Germline V gives CDR1 KGHSH, CDR2 LQKENI. V lost 4 bases and J 0 bases, leaving 12 bases between the germline ends.

The V call is TRBV28, the J call TRBJ2-7, with no clear D. Germline V gene lookup returns CDR1 MDHEN and CDR2 SYDVKM. The ends were cut back, 6 bases at V and 2 bases at J, with 11 bases in the middle. CDR3 size: 13 residues. CDR3 protein: CASRLALTYEQYF. Written as DNA, the CDR3 is TGTGCCAGCAGACTCGCCCTGACCTACGAGCAGTACTTC.